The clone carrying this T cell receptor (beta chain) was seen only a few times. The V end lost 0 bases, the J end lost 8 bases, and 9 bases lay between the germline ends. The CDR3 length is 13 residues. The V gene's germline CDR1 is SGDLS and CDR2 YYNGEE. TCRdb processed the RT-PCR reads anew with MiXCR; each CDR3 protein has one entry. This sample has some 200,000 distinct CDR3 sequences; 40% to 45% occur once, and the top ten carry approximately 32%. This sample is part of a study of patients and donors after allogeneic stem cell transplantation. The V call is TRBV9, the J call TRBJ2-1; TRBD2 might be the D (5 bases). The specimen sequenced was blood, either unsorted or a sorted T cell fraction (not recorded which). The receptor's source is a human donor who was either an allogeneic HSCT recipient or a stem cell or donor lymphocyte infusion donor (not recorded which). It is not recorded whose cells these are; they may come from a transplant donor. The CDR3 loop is CASSVGGSDEQFF. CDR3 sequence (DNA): TGTGCCAGCAGCGTAGGAGGGTCCGATGAGCAGTTCTTC.